A single sample gave rise to the 23 T cell receptor beta chains below, sequenced in a study of control samples from healthy donors and cancer patients. TCRdb keeps only in-frame clones here, not all; method: immunoSEQ multiplex PCR. The table includes fewer than 200,000 clones, around 94% detected once. The specimen was PBMCs. Receptor source: a man aged 55 to 70 with colorectal cancer.

This chain uses TRBV3-1 (or the pseudogene TRBV3-2) with TRBJ1-3; no definite D call. This CDR3 spans 18 amino acids. The germline gives CDR1 LGHDT, CDR2 YNNKEL (reference sequence). Trimming removed 1 base at V and 0 bases at J, with 16 bases between. This CDR3 is CASSQVFAAEPSGNTIYF. In DNA form, the CDR3 reads TGTGCCAGCAGCCAAGTGTTTGCTGCCGAACCCTCTGGAAACACCATATATTTT.

The chain recombines TRBV5-1 with TRBJ2-5; no firm D call. Germline CDR1 is SGHRS and CDR2 is YFSETQ. Trimming removed 0 bases from V and 1 base from J, with 10 bases in between. This CDR3 region has 15 residues. The CDR3 DNA is TGCGCCAGCAGCTTGGCCAAGACTGCCCAAGAGACCCAGTACTTC. The encoded protein is CASSLAKTAQETQYF.

The chain is built from TRBV9 and TRBJ1-2, with D possibly being TRBD1 (5 bases). V was cut by 1 base and J by 2 bases, with 12 bases left in between. In germline, CDR1 is SGDLS, CDR2 YYNGEE. The CDR3 totals 15 residues. The CDR3 loop reads CASSVSGGTNYGYTF. The CDR3 DNA follows: TGTGCCAGCAGCGTAAGCGGGGGTACAAACTATGGCTACACCTTC.

The chain uses TRBV6-5 and TRBJ1-1; D is undetermined. V lost 7 bases and J lost 1, with 10 bases in between. This CDR3 region has 13 residues. The V gene's germline CDR1 is MNHEY and CDR2 SVGAGI. This CDR3 reads CASTFVPNTEAFF. The CDR3 region has the DNA TGTGCCAGCACCTTCGTCCCGAACACTGAAGCTTTCTTT.

The chain recombines TRBV6-5 with TRBJ1-2, with 10 bases aligning to TRBD1. V shed 0 bases, J shed 5 bases, and the junction held 3 bases outside the gene matches. The CDR3 is 15 residues long. Germline assignment: CDR1 MNHEY and CDR2 SVGAGI. CDR3 DNA: TGTGCCAGCAGTTACTCGACAGGGGGCGAGTATGGCTACACCTTC. Translation gives CASSYSTGGEYGYTF.

The V and J genes are TRBV6-2 or TRBV6-3 and TRBJ1-5, with no clear D. CDR3 length: 14 residues. Between the trimmed V and J ends, which lost 2 bases and 2 bases, there was a span of 7 bases. Germline lookup yields CDR1 MNHEY and CDR2 SVGEGT. The CDR3 nucleotides are TGTGCCAGCAGTTACACGGGAGGCAATCAGCCCCAGCATTTT. Its protein is CASSYTGGNQPQHF.

The DNA for the CDR3 is TGTGCCACCAGTGATTTGGGGGGCTTGGAGGATGAGCAGTTCTTC. As protein: CATSDLGGLEDEQFF. The gene calls are TRBV24-1 and TRBJ2-1; D might be TRBD1 (6 bases). Per the germline V gene, CDR1 is KGHDR and CDR2 is SFDVKD. Trimming cost V 0 bases and J 8 bases, with 13 bases left between them. The length of the CDR3 is 15 residues.

The chain is built from TRBV3-1 (or the pseudogene TRBV3-2) and TRBJ1-2; TRBD1 agrees at 7 bases. The CDR3 loop spans 12 amino acids. V shed 8 bases, J shed 5 bases, and the junction held 5 bases outside the gene matches. In germline, CDR1 is LGHDT, CDR2 YNNKEL (reference sequence). The CDR3 is CASGTGVYGYTF. For the CDR3, the DNA is TGTGCCAGCGGAACAGGGGTGTATGGCTACACCTTC.

The V and J genes are TRBV7-6 and TRBJ2-3; possible D gene TRBD2, 6 bases. The germline CDR1 and CDR2 sequences are SGHVS and FNYEAQ. Trimming removed 0 bases at V and 2 bases at J, with 15 bases between. The CDR3 has 17 residues. The CDR3 region is CASSLAGGHGNTDTQYF. CDR3 DNA sequence: TGTGCCAGCAGCTTAGCGGGAGGCCATGGGAACACAGATACGCAGTATTTT.

The V gene is TRBV18, the J gene TRBJ1-4; D unclear. CDR3 length: 15 residues. The germline V gene has CDR1 KGHSH and CDR2 LQKENI. Trimming took 3 bases from V and 0 from J, leaving 8 bases between them. The CDR3 DNA reads as TGTGCCAGCTCACCCCCGCCTGCAACTAATGAAAAACTGTTTTTT. Amino acids: CASSPPPATNEKLFF.

The rearrangement joins TRBV28 to TRBJ2-2; D might be TRBD1 (6 bases). This CDR3 contains 14 residues. Germline CDR1 is MDHEN and CDR2 is SYDVKM. Trimming took off 6 bases at V and 1 base at J, with 9 bases between the two ends. CDR3 bases: TGTGCCAGCAGGGGGGCACAGAACACCGGGGAGCTGTTTTTT. It encodes CASRGAQNTGELFF.

This sequence joins TRBV5-1 and TRBJ2-2; D remains ambiguous. Germline assignment: CDR1 SGHRS and CDR2 YFSETQ. This CDR3 comprises 16 residues. The germline V and J ends were trimmed by 5 bases and 0 bases, with 14 bases remaining between them. Here the CDR3 reads CASSSYTSPNTGELFF. CDR3 nucleotides: TGCGCCAGCAGTTCCTACACAAGCCCGAACACCGGGGAGCTGTTTTTT.

The chain uses TRBV30 and TRBJ2-1; the match to TRBD1 covers 7 bases. The CDR3 spans 13 residues. Germline CDR1 GTSNPN, CDR2 SVGIG (reference sequence). The V and J ends lost 2 bases and 10 bases, in that order; junction bases with no gene match: 8. The DNA of the CDR3 is TGTGCCTGGAGTACTGGACAGGCTTACGAGCAGTTCTTC. Translating it yields CAWSTGQAYEQFF.

The chain links TRBV28 to TRBJ2-7, with 9 positions matching TRBD1. V lost 3 bases and J lost 2; bases outside the gene matches: 2. This CDR3 contains 14 residues. CDR1 is MDHEN, CDR2 SYDVKM, per germline. CDR3 region: CASSLGQGPYEQYF. DNA for the CDR3: TGTGCCAGCAGTTTGGGACAGGGCCCCTACGAGCAGTACTTC.

J is TRBJ2-5 and V is TRBV6-6; 10 nucleotides match TRBD1. This CDR3 region has 14 residues. The trim removed 6 bases at V and 4 bases at J, leaving 5 bases unmatched. Germline loops: CDR1 MNHNY, CDR2 SVGAGI (reference sequence). In DNA, the CDR3 is TGTGCCAGCAGCCGGACAGGGGGTCCAGAGACCCAGTACTTC. Protein: CASSRTGGPETQYF.

The chain combines TRBV21-1 with TRBJ2-3; the D call in the table, TRBD1, was not verified against the DNA. TRBV21-1 is an annotated pseudogene. CDR3 length: 16 residues. CDR3 DNA sequence: TGTGCCAGCAGCAAATACCAGGGCTCACGCACAGATACGCAGTATTTT. It specifies CASSKYQGSRTDTQYF.

The rearrangement uses TRBV30 and TRBJ1-5, with D maybe TRBD1 (5 bases). Trimming stripped 0 bases from V and 0 bases from J, with 12 bases between. The V gene's germline CDR1 is GTSNPN and CDR2 SVGIG (reference sequence). The CDR3 sequence is 16 residues long. CDR3 bases: TGTGCCTGGAGTGTCGGGGCAGGCCATAGCAATCAGCCCCAGCATTTT. It is translated as CAWSVGAGHSNQPQHF.

The sample holds one count of this clone. The V and J genes are TRBV28 and TRBJ2-2, with TRBD1 matching 9 bases. Germline CDR1 reads MDHEN; CDR2 reads SYDVKM. This CDR3 has 15 amino acids. Losses at the gene ends were 4 bases for V and 5 bases for J; bases not matched to a gene: 5. The CDR3 region is CASSSPGQGTGELFF. In nucleotides, the CDR3 is TGTGCCAGCAGTTCACCGGGACAGGGAACCGGGGAGCTGTTTTTT.

The chain links TRBV11-2 to TRBJ2-2, with D perhaps TRBD1 (6 bases). There are 14 residues in the CDR3. Germline values: CDR1 SGHAT, CDR2 FQNNGV. Trimming stripped 5 bases from V and 4 bases from J, with 11 bases between. The CDR3 DNA reads as TGTGCCAGCAGCGTCGACAGGAGCACCGGGGAGCTGTTTTTT. Protein product: CASSVDRSTGELFF.

The J gene is TRBJ2-6, the V gene TRBV19; D possibly corresponds to TRBD2 (5 bases). CDR1 and CDR2 from the germline V gene are LNHDA and SQIVND (reference sequence). The CDR3 length is 16 residues. The ends were cut back, 1 base at V and 4 bases at J, with 11 bases in the middle. In DNA form, the CDR3 reads TGTGCCAGTAGTATAGTTTTGGGAGCAGGGGCCAACGTCCTGACTTTC. Translation gives CASSIVLGAGANVLTF.

The rearrangement links TRBV19 to TRBJ2-7; 9 nucleotides match TRBD1. Germline CDR1 and CDR2: LNHDA and SQIVND (reference sequence). V was pared by 6 bases and J by 7 bases, with 7 bases of the junction left unmatched. The CDR3 is 13 amino acids. CDR3 nucleotide sequence: TGTGCCAGTAGAGCACAGGGGGCTCGTGAGCAGTACTTC. Translated, it gives CASRAQGAREQYF.

The rearrangement links TRBV18 to TRBJ1-1; D perhaps matches TRBD1 (5 bases). Trimming left V 3 bases short and J 2 bases short, with 16 bases between. This CDR3 spans 16 amino acids. CDR1 and CDR2 from the germline V gene are KGHSH and LQKENI. CDR3 sequence reads: CASSPTELPGNTEAFF. CDR3 DNA sequence: TGTGCCAGCTCACCGACAGAGCTCCCAGGAAACACTGAAGCTTTCTTT. Filled out from reference TRBV18 and TRBJ1-1, the complete variable domain reads NAGVMQNPRHLVRRRGQEARLRCSPMKGHSHVYWYRQLPEEGLKFMVYLQKENIIDESGMPKERFSAEFPKEGPSILRIQQVVRGDSAAYFCASSPTELPGNTEAFFGQGTRLTVV.

This rearrangement joins TRBV24-1 to TRBJ1-5, with a possible D match to TRBD1 (5 bases). With 5 bases removed from V and 5 bases from J, the gap between germline ends came to 15 bases. Germline CDR1 and CDR2: KGHDR and SFDVKD. This CDR3 spans 15 amino acids. CDR3: CATSVPGGTHQPQHF. Written as DNA, the CDR3 is TGTGCCACCAGTGTCCCCGGGGGGACCCATCAGCCCCAGCATTTT.